The next 8 T cell receptor beta chains were all read from a single sample in a study of T cell repertoires in aging, cancer and after chemotherapy. TRB rearrangements spanning V, D and J were amplified using mixed TRB-A/B primers. MiXCR was run by TCRdb on the multiplex PCR reads, yielding one entry per CDR3 protein. The sample records about 1,000 distinct CDR3 sequences, about 26% being singletons. Amplification of TCR beta used genomic DNA extracted from peripheral blood. Sequenced sample: blood. The receptors come from a human donor with a blood cancer.

By frequency in the sample, this clonotype is medium-sized. The V call is TRBV27, the J call TRBJ1-4; a possible D gene is TRBD1 (5 bases). Looked up from germline, CDR1 is MNHEY and CDR2 is SMNVEV (reference sequence). The CDR3 has 12 residues. V was trimmed by 7 bases and J by 7 bases, leaving 10 bases between them. The CDR3 DNA is TGTGCCAGCAAAGGGGAGGGTGAAAAACTGTTTTTT. It is translated as CASKGEGEKLFF.

This clonotype was observed a handful of times. The chain uses TRBV20-1 and TRBJ2-7; TRBD2 matches at 10 bases. This CDR3 spans 16 amino acids. Germline trimming cut 5 bases from V and 2 bases from J; bases unmatched to any gene: 12. Germline values: CDR1 DFQATT, CDR2 SNEGSKA (reference sequence). The CDR3 sequence: CSAQKREGVDPYEQYF. CDR3 nucleotide sequence: TGCAGTGCTCAGAAGCGGGAGGGCGTGGACCCCTACGAGCAGTACTTC.

The gene calls are TRBV2 and TRBJ2-1, with TRBD2 as a possible D gene (7 bases). CDR1 is SNHLY and CDR2 is FYNNEI in the germline V gene. The CDR3 sequence is 15 residues long. Trimming removed 5 bases at V and 7 bases at J, with 18 bases between. CDR3 in DNA: TGTGCCAGCAGTACAACTGGGGGAGGGGGAAATGAGCAGTTCTTC. Translating gives CASSTTGGGGNEQFF.

This clonotype is labeled large. The CDR3 reads CASIDSSIIPGYGYTF. CDR3 DNA: TGTGCCAGTATCGACAGCTCAATAATCCCCGGCTATGGCTACACCTTC. V is TRBV19 and J is TRBJ1-2; TRBD1 might be the D (5 bases). The V gene's germline CDR1 is LNHDA and CDR2 SQIVND (reference sequence). CDR3 length equals 16 residues. The ends were cut back, 7 bases at V and 4 bases at J, with 22 bases in the middle. The full variable domain, in which reference TRBV19 and TRBJ1-2 provide the parts outside the CDR3, is DGGITQSPKYLFRKEGQNVTLSCEQNLNHDAMYWYRQDPGQGLRLIYYSQIVNDFQKGDIAEGYSVSREKKESFPLTVTSAQKNPTAFYLCASIDSSIIPGYGYTFGSGTRLTVV.

By frequency in the sample, this clonotype is large. This chain uses TRBV6-6 with TRBJ2-7; D could derive from TRBD1 or TRBD2 (5 bases each). CDR3 length: 14 amino acids. CDR1 and CDR2 (germline): MNHNY, SVGAGI (reference sequence). V was clipped by 6 bases and J by 0 bases, with 12 bases between them. The CDR3 DNA sequence: TGTGCCAGCAGGTACGGGGACCTCTCCTACGAGCAGTACTTC. Translating it yields CASRYGDLSYEQYF.

This clonotype ranks as large. The rearrangement joins TRBV6-5 to TRBJ1-2, with TRBD1 as a possible D gene (6 bases). The CDR3 is 16 amino acids. V lost 0 bases to trimming and J lost 7 bases, with 18 bases between them. From germline, CDR1 is MNHEY and CDR2 SVGAGI. The CDR3 sequence: CASSYSALGGRLGYTF. CDR3 in DNA: TGTGCCAGCAGTTACTCAGCTTTAGGGGGAAGACTTGGCTACACCTTC.

By its share, this clonotype is medium-sized (0.01 to 0.1%). The CDR3 nucleotides read TGTGCCAGCAGCTTACAGGACACCGGGGAGCTGTTTTTT. Translating it yields CASSLQDTGELFF. The V gene is TRBV11-3, the J gene TRBJ2-2; no reliable D call. V was pared by 2 bases and J by 3 bases, with 4 bases between. This CDR3 has 13 residues. Germline lookup yields CDR1 SGHNT and CDR2 YENEEA.

By sample share, this clonotype is medium-sized (0.01 to 0.1%). The V call is TRBV18, the J call TRBJ1-1; a possible D gene is TRBD1 (5 bases). The germline V gene has CDR1 KGHSH and CDR2 LQKENI. CDR3 size: 14 residues. Trimming removed 6 bases at V and 8 bases at J, with 19 bases between. The CDR3 DNA sequence: TGTGCCAGCTCTCTCAACACACAGGTTCGAGAAGCTTTCTTT. It yields the protein CASSLNTQVREAFF.